This TCR beta chain was recorded in a study of cytomegalovirus exposure and HLA in healthy donors. Study conclusions and caveats: In an earlier analysis, in approximately 570 donors, most V segments appeared productive either ~87% or ~30% of the time. In a later analysis, an Asian-associated ancestry cluster reportedly showed fewer N-insertions than the roughly 730-donor mean.

On this clone: Its antigen is still unknown.

PCR primers comprised 60 Vbeta and 13 Jbeta primers. Data came from immunoSEQ multiplex PCR; TCRdb stores just in-frame clones and leaves some out. The data contain around 100,000 clones, roughly four fifths of them singletons. Material for sequencing was PBMCs. This sequence was found in a man aged 30 to 45 in good health and CMV-seropositive.

The DNA for the CDR3 is TGTGCCAGCATATTGACAGGGGCCGAGAATCAGCCCCAGCATTTT. Amino acid sequence: CASILTGAENQPQHF. The chain is built from TRBV2 and TRBJ1-5; 8 bases align to TRBD1. The J segment lost 4 bases and the V segment lost 7 bases, leaving 9 bases of the junction unmatched. There are 15 residues in the CDR3. Germline V gene sequence: CDR1 SNHLY, CDR2 FYNNEI.